This T cell receptor beta chain was sequenced for a study of technical replicates of blood from a few donors. TCRdb's table, derived via immunoSEQ multiplex PCR, lists solely in-frame clones and lacks some. The sample carries roughly 6,400 clones, roughly 95% recorded once. The CDR3 has 15 residues. Germline lookup yields CDR1 LNHDA and CDR2 SQIVND (reference sequence). J was trimmed by 3 bases and V by 3 bases; bases with no gene match: 5. This TCR derives from a human donor in good health. The rearrangement links TRBV19 to TRBJ2-7, with 10 bases identical to TRBD2. The sample was PBMCs. Here the CDR3 DNA reads TGTGCCAGTAGTATGGAGCCTAGCGGGAGCTACGAGCAGTACTTC. Amino acids: CASSMEPSGSYEQYF.